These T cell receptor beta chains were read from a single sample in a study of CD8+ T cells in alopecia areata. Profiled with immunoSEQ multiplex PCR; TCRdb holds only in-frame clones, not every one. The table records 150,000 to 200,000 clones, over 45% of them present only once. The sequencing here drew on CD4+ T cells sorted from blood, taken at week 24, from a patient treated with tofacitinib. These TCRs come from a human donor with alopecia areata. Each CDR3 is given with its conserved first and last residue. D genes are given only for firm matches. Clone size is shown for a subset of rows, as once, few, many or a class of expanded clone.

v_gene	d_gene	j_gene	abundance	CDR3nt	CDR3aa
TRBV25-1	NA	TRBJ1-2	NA	TGTGCCAGCAGTGTATTGGGGGACGGGGACTATGGCTACACCTTC	CASSVLGDGDYGYTF
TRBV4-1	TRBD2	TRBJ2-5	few	TGCGCCAGCAGCCAAGGGGTCACGGGAGGAGAGACCCAGTACTTC	CASSQGVTGGETQYF
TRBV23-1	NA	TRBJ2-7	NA	TGCGCCAGCAGTCAACCCAGGGGGGATGCCTACGAGCAGTACTTC	CASSQPRGDAYEQYF
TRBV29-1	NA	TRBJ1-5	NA	TGCAGCGTTGCAGGAGGCAATCAGCCCCAGCATTTT	CSVAGGNQPQHF
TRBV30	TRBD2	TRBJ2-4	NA	TGTGCCTGGAGTGTACTTAGCGGGGGAAACATTCAGTACTTC	CAWSVLSGGNIQYF
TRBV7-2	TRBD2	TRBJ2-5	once	TGTGCCAGCAGCCCGCGACTAGCGGGAGCGAGGGAGACCCAGTACTTC	CASSPRLAGARETQYF
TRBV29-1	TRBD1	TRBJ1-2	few	TGCAGCGTTGATTCGGCAGGGGGCAACTATGGCTACACCTTC	CSVDSAGGNYGYTF
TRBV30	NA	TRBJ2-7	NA	TGTGCCTGGAGTGAGGCAGTACCGGTCGAGCAGTACTTC	CAWSEAVPVEQYF
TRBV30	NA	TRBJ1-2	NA	TGTGCCTGGAGTGTAAAGTCAGAGGGTGGCTACACCTTC	CAWSVKSEGGYTF
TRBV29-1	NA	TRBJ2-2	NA	TGCAGCGTTTCAGACAGGCGATCGAACACCGGGGAGCTGTTTTTT	CSVSDRRSNTGELFF
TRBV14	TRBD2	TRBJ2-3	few	TGTGCCAGCAGCCCCCGAACTGCTAGCGGGAAACGTCAACAAACGCAGTATTTT	CASSPRTASGKRQQTQYF
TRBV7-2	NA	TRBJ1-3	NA	TGTGCCAGCAGCCGGACAGCGTTTGCCTTCTCTGGAAACACCATATATTTT	CASSRTAFAFSGNTIYF
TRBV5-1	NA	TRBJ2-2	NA	TGCGCCAGCAGCTTGGCTGCAGGGATGAACACCGGGGAGCTGTTTTTT	CASSLAAGMNTGELFF
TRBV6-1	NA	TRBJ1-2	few	TGTGCCAGCAGTGAAACCCCAAAGGACGATGGCTACACCTTC	CASSETPKDDGYTF
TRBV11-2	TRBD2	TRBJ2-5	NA	TGTGCCAGCAGCCCTTCCCCGGGACTAGCGGGGGCCCAAGAGACCCAGTACTTC	CASSPSPGLAGAQETQYF
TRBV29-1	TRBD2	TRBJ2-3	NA	TGCAGCGTTGAAGGACTAGCGGATGCTTATACGCAGTATTTT	CSVEGLADAYTQYF
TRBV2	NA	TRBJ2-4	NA	TGTGCCAGCATGGTGGACAGCTCCAAAAACATTCAGTACTTC	CASMVDSSKNIQYF
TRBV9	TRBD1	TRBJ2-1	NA	TGTGCCAGCAGCGTAGGGGTTACAGGGGTCAATGAGCAGTTCTTC	CASSVGVTGVNEQFF
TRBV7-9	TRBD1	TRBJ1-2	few	TGTGCCAGCAGCTTAAAAAAACAGGGGGCGTTCGGCTACACCTTC	CASSLKKQGAFGYTF
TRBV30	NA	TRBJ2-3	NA	TGTGCCTGGAGTGTAAACAGGGCCACAGATACGCAGTATTTT	CAWSVNRATDTQYF
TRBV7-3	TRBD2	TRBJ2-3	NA	TGTGCCAGCAGCTTCTTTATCGCGGGAGGGTGCTCAGATACGCAGTATTTT	CASSFFIAGGCSDTQYF
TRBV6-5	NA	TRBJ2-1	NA	TGTGCCAGCAGTATAGACAGGAACTCCTACAATGAGCAGTTCTTC	CASSIDRNSYNEQFF
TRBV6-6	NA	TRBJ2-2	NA	TGTGCCAGCTCCTCTTTTGAAACCGGGGAGCTGTTTTTT	CASSSFETGELFF
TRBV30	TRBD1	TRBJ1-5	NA	TGTGCCTGGAGTGTAAGGGGACAGTCATCGTACAATCAGCCCCAGCATTTT	CAWSVRGQSSYNQPQHF
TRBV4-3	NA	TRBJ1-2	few	TGCGCCAGCAGCCACGGGGGAAACTATGGCTACACCTTC	CASSHGGNYGYTF
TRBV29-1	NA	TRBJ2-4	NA	TGCAGCGTTGAGGACAGGGAGGGACCTTCGGACATTCAGTACTTC	CSVEDREGPSDIQYF
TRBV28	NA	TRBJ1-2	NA	TGTGCCAGCAGTCAACAGCGATATGGCTACACCTTC	CASSQQRYGYTF
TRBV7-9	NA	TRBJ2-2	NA	TGTGCCAGCAGCATTCTAGTTGCCGGGGAGCTGTTTTTT	CASSILVAGELFF